Following are 32 T cell receptor beta chains from one sample sequenced in a study of OX40 agonist ivuxolimab in advanced cancers. The table came from immunoSEQ multiplex PCR; TCRdb's copy has only in-frame clones and leaves some out. In the table there are about 65,000 clones, around nine tenths of which are singletons. Here the sequenced sample was CD4+ or CD8+ T cells sorted from blood, taken in a trial of the OX40 agonist ivuxolimab. These receptors were obtained from an adult with an advanced solid tumor such as melanoma, head and neck, liver or kidney cancer.

V and J are TRBV4-2 and TRBJ2-2, with TRBD2 matching 13 bases. Germline CDR1 reads LGHNA; CDR2 reads YNFKEQ. This CDR3 contains 20 residues. Germline trimming cut 1 base from V and 4 bases from J; bases unmatched to any gene: 12. The CDR3 loop is CASSQASTSGGAFSTGELFF. The DNA of the CDR3 is TGTGCCAGCAGCCAAGCTAGTACTAGCGGGGGGGCGTTTTCCACCGGGGAGCTGTTTTTT.

V is TRBV19 and J is TRBJ2-5; TRBD2 is a possible D gene (5 bases). The V gene's germline CDR1 is LNHDA and CDR2 SQIVND (reference sequence). CDR3 length: 14 residues. Trimming cost V 1 base and J 3 bases, with 9 bases left between them. Here the CDR3 reads CASSIGGQEETQYF. CDR3 nucleotide sequence: TGTGCCAGTAGTATAGGCGGGCAAGAAGAGACCCAGTACTTC.

This chain connects TRBV5-1 to TRBJ1-5; no firm D call. Germline CDR1 and CDR2: SGHRS and YFSETQ. V was trimmed by 0 bases and J by 1 base, leaving 11 bases between them. This CDR3 spans 16 amino acids. CDR3 in amino acids: CASSLAVAQSNQPQHF. For the CDR3, the DNA is TGCGCCAGCAGCTTGGCGGTGGCACAAAGCAATCAGCCCCAGCATTTT.

The rearrangement links TRBV5-5 to TRBJ1-2; D perhaps matches TRBD1 (5 bases). V was clipped by 4 bases and J by 2 bases, with 12 bases between them. This CDR3 has 14 amino acids. The germline V gene has CDR1 SGHKS and CDR2 YYEKEE (reference sequence). CDR3 sequence reads: CASSLDISNYGYTF. CDR3 DNA sequence: TGTGCCAGCAGCCTGGACATCTCCAACTATGGCTACACCTTC.

This clone occurred once. The chain uses TRBV10-3 and TRBJ2-7; D possibly matches TRBD1 or TRBD2 (5 bases each). Germline CDR1 reads ENHRY; CDR2 reads SYGVKD. The ends were cut back, 10 bases at V and 3 bases at J, with 19 bases in the middle. The CDR3 is 14 amino acids. CDR3 nucleotides: TGTGCCACCTGGGAGCCAGGGTCGATCTACGAGCAGTACTTC. It yields the protein CATWEPGSIYEQYF.

The CDR3 loop is CASRKTSGPLTSGNTIYF. In DNA, the CDR3 is TGTGCCAGCAGAAAGACCTCGGGTCCACTCACCTCTGGAAACACCATATATTTT. V gene TRBV27 combines with J gene TRBJ1-3; D remains unclear. The CDR3 has 18 amino acids. V lost 6 bases and J lost 0, with 21 bases in between. Germline V gives CDR1 MNHEY, CDR2 SMNVEV (reference sequence).

The chain links TRBV7-8 to TRBJ1-3; unclear D gene. This CDR3 region has 13 residues. Germline V gene data show CDR1 as SGHVS and CDR2 as FQNEAQ. V was shortened by 4 bases and J by 4 bases, with 8 bases between the two germline ends. The CDR3 is CASSSDSGNTIYF. The CDR3 DNA sequence: TGTGCCAGCAGCTCAGATTCGGGAAACACCATATATTTT. Combining the CDR3 with reference TRBV7-8 and TRBJ1-3 gives the whole variable domain GAGVSQSPRYKVAKRGQDVALRCDPISGHVSLFWYQQALGQGPEFLTYFQNEAQLDKSGLPSDRFFAERPEGSVSTLKIQRTQQEDSAVYLCASSSDSGNTIYFGEGSWLTVV.

The chain carries TRBV2 and TRBJ1-1; D gene unclear. Germline-derived CDR1 and CDR2 are SNHLY and FYNNEI. Trimming took 6 bases from V and 4 from J, leaving 6 bases between them. The CDR3 contains 11 residues. The CDR3 reads CASRASTEAFF. The CDR3 DNA sequence: TGTGCCAGCAGAGCATCCACTGAAGCTTTCTTT.

This rearrangement joins TRBV5-1 to TRBJ1-1; 7 positions match TRBD1. This CDR3 contains 15 residues. Germline CDR1 reads SGHRS; CDR2 reads YFSETQ. The J segment lost 10 bases and the V segment lost 1 base, leaving 13 bases of the junction unmatched. Written as DNA, the CDR3 is TGCGCCAGCAGCTTGAAGGAGGGGGCAATCAAGGGAGCTTTCTTT. It encodes CASSLKEGAIKGAFF.

The V gene is TRBV11-2, the J gene TRBJ2-7, with D perhaps being TRBD1 or TRBD2 (5 bases each). Germline values: CDR1 SGHAT, CDR2 FQNNGV. V was shortened by 3 bases and J by 6 bases, with 12 bases between the two germline ends. The CDR3 has 13 residues. CDR3 DNA: TGTGCCAGCAGCTTCAATCGGGGCACCGAGCAGTACTTC. It specifies CASSFNRGTEQYF.

This clone was counted only a few times. This rearrangement joins TRBV6-5 to TRBJ2-5; TRBD2 might be the D (6 bases). The CDR3 totals 15 residues. V lost 5 bases and J lost 2, with 15 bases in between. CDR1 is MNHEY, CDR2 SVGAGI, per germline. CDR3 in DNA: TGTGCCAGCAGTCAAACTGCGGGACCTCAAGAGACCCAGTACTTC. Its protein is CASSQTAGPQETQYF.

The genes are TRBV10-3 and TRBJ2-5; the D gene is possibly TRBD1 (6 bases). Germline CDR1 and CDR2: ENHRY and SYGVKD. V was shortened by 5 bases and J by 2 bases, with 12 bases between the two germline ends. The CDR3 runs 14 residues. The CDR3 protein is CAISRGQNQETQYF. CDR3 coding DNA: TGTGCCATCAGTAGAGGACAGAATCAAGAGACCCAGTACTTC.

The rearrangement links TRBV5-1 to TRBJ2-2; D is possibly TRBD1 (5 bases). Germline CDR1 SGHRS, CDR2 YFSETQ. CDR3 length equals 13 residues. Trimming removed 0 bases from V and 6 bases from J, with 6 bases in between. Here the CDR3 reads CASSLEGAGELFF. The CDR3 DNA is TGCGCCAGCAGCTTGGAAGGGGCCGGGGAGCTGTTTTTT. The variable domain in full, with the rest retrieved from reference TRBV5-1 and TRBJ2-2, is KAGVTQTPRYLIKTRGQQVTLSCSPISGHRSVSWYQQTPGQGLQFLFEYFSETQRNKGNFPGRFSGRQFSNSRSEMNVSTLELGDSALYLCASSLEGAGELFFGEGSRLTVL.

The chain combines TRBV10-3 with TRBJ2-3; tentatively, D is TRBD2 (7 bases). V lost 4 bases to trimming and J lost 3 bases, with 14 bases between them. CDR3 length: 15 residues. CDR1 ENHRY and CDR2 SYGVKD come from the germline V gene. CDR3 coding DNA: TGTGCCATCAGTGCCGGGCGGGGGCCAACAGATACGCAGTATTTT. It codes for CAISAGRGPTDTQYF.

This clone was seen once. In nucleotides, the CDR3 is TGTGCCAGCAGCTCCCGGGACAGCTCCTACGAGCAGTACTTC. Residues: CASSSRDSSYEQYF. This chain links TRBV7-9 with TRBJ2-7; 7 nucleotides agree with TRBD1. CDR1 is SEHNR and CDR2 is FQNEAQ in the germline V gene (reference sequence). Trimming cost V 4 bases and J 0 bases; bases outside gene matches: 3. The CDR3 is made up of 14 amino acids.

The CDR3 region has the DNA TGCAGCGTTCGACGACTAGCGGTATGGAGCCAAGAGACCCAGTACTTC. This codes for CSVRRLAVWSQETQYF. The chain couples TRBV29-1 to TRBJ2-5; TRBD2 agrees at 9 bases. There are 16 residues in the CDR3. The germline V gene encodes CDR1 SQVTM and CDR2 ANQGSEA. Unmatched junction bases numbered 11, after V lost 5 bases and J lost 1 base. Full variable domain (remainder filled in from reference TRBV29-1 and TRBJ2-5): SAVISQKPSRDICQRGTSLTIQCQVDSQVTMMFWYRQQPGQSLTLIATANQGSEATYESGFVIDKFPISRPNLTFSTLTVSNMSPEDSSIYLCSVRRLAVWSQETQYFGPGTRLLVL.

The chain couples TRBV7-9 to TRBJ2-7; D might be TRBD2 (6 bases). Trimming took off 4 bases at V and 3 bases at J, with 16 bases between the two ends. In germline, CDR1 is SEHNR, CDR2 FQNEAQ (reference sequence). The CDR3 length is 15 residues. Here the CDR3 reads CASSSGRETGYEQYF. CDR3 nucleotide sequence: TGTGCCAGCAGCTCGGGGCGGGAAACTGGCTACGAGCAGTACTTC.

CDR3: CASSGSTGVHEQYF. In DNA form, the CDR3 reads TGTGCCAGTAGTGGAAGTACAGGGGTACATGAGCAGTACTTC. The rearrangement links TRBV19 to TRBJ2-7; 7 bases line up with TRBD1. In germline, CDR1 is LNHDA, CDR2 SQIVND (reference sequence). The CDR3 totals 14 residues. Losses at the gene ends were 5 bases for V and 7 bases for J; bases not matched to a gene: 11.

V is TRBV28 and J is TRBJ1-1, with D uncertain. The V gene's germline CDR1 is MDHEN and CDR2 SYDVKM. The CDR3 covers 14 residues. Trimming stripped 6 bases from V and 1 base from J, with 12 bases between. DNA of the CDR3: TGTGCCAGCAGAACTCCCGCAGGGAACACTGAAGCTTTCTTT. Amino acid sequence: CASRTPAGNTEAFF.

This sequence joins TRBV7-9 and TRBJ1-1, with a possible D match to TRBD1 (5 bases). The CDR3 totals 15 residues. Trimming pared 5 bases from V and 1 base from J, leaving 14 bases between. Germline-derived CDR1 and CDR2 are SEHNR and FQNEAQ (reference sequence). The CDR3 nucleotides are TGTGCCAGCAGCCCCATAGGGACGGAGAACACTGAAGCTTTCTTT. It yields the protein CASSPIGTENTEAFF.

The chain is built from TRBV7-2 and TRBJ1-5, with D perhaps TRBD1 (5 bases). The length of the CDR3 is 12 residues. Germline CDR1 SGHTA, CDR2 FQGNSA. V lost 8 bases and J 3 bases, leaving 8 bases between the germline ends. CDR3 in amino acids: CASGDANQPQHF. The CDR3 DNA reads TGTGCCAGCGGGGACGCCAATCAGCCCCAGCATTTT.

The rearrangement uses TRBV5-1 and TRBJ1-4; 8 nucleotides line up with TRBD1. Looked up from germline, CDR1 is SGHRS and CDR2 is YFSETQ. This CDR3 is 14 amino acids long. V lost 5 bases, J lost 5 bases, and 5 bases stayed unmatched. The CDR3 DNA follows: TGCGCCAGCAGAGAGACAGGGGCCAATGAAAAACTGTTTTTT. It specifies CASRETGANEKLFF.

The chain joins TRBV19 to TRBJ1-6; 7 bases align to TRBD1. The V gene end was trimmed by 2 bases and the J gene end by 0 bases; junction bases not matched to a gene: 16. The CDR3 runs to 21 residues. Germline assignment: CDR1 LNHDA and CDR2 SQIVND (reference sequence). CDR3 amino acids: CASSIINRDSSWSSYNSPLHF. The DNA of the CDR3 is TGTGCCAGTAGTATAATCAACCGGGACAGCTCCTGGAGCTCCTATAATTCACCCCTCCACTTT.

The chain is built from TRBV6-1 and TRBJ2-5, with D possibly being TRBD2 (7 bases). This CDR3 has 14 residues. Looked up from germline, CDR1 is MNHNS and CDR2 is SASEGT. The germline V and J ends were trimmed by 5 bases and 7 bases, with 17 bases remaining between them. The CDR3 loop is CASSREGGLPTQYF. The DNA for the CDR3 is TGTGCCAGCAGTAGGGAGGGGGGCCTACCGACCCAGTACTTC.

The chain employs TRBV5-1 and TRBJ2-1, with TRBD2 matching 12 bases. The CDR3 covers 15 residues. Germline loops: CDR1 SGHRS, CDR2 YFSETQ. V dropped 4 bases and J dropped 3; count of bases not matched to a gene: 2. In DNA form, the CDR3 reads TGCGCCAGCAGCGGGGGACTAGCGGGCTACAATGAGCAGTTCTTC. This codes for CASSGGLAGYNEQFF.

CDR3 nucleotides: TGCGCCAGCAGCCCCGGACTAGCGGGGGTCAATGAGCAGTTCTTC. Translation: CASSPGLAGVNEQFF. The V and J genes are TRBV4-1 and TRBJ2-1, with 13 bases fitting TRBD2. Germline CDR1 MGHRA, CDR2 YSYEKL. The CDR3 is 15 amino acids. J gave up 6 bases and V 4 bases, and 3 bases lay outside the gene matches.

This chain connects TRBV27 to TRBJ2-6; no clear D gene. V lost 3 bases and J lost 2, with 2 bases in between. The length of the CDR3 is 13 residues. Germline V gene sequence: CDR1 MNHEY, CDR2 SMNVEV (reference sequence). The CDR3, as DNA: TGTGCCAGCAGTTTCACTGGGGCCAACGTCCTGACTTTC. It translates to CASSFTGANVLTF.

This chain links TRBV4-2 with TRBJ1-2; 10 nucleotides align to TRBD1. The V segment lost 1 base and the J segment 7 bases; nucleotides outside the gene matches: 3. The germline V gene encodes CDR1 LGHNA and CDR2 YNFKEQ. The CDR3 length is 14 residues. CDR3: CASSQGQGAGGYTF. The CDR3 DNA reads TGTGCCAGCAGCCAAGGACAGGGGGCGGGTGGCTACACCTTC.

The rearrangement links TRBV19 to TRBJ1-6; no clear D. V shed 1 base and J shed 6 bases, with 10 bases lying between them. The V gene's germline CDR1 is LNHDA and CDR2 SQIVND (reference sequence). The CDR3 loop spans 15 amino acids. The CDR3 spells CASSIAGSINSPLHF. The DNA for the CDR3 is TGTGCCAGTAGTATAGCCGGGAGTATTAATTCACCCCTCCACTTT.

The chain carries TRBV6-5 and TRBJ1-6; no clear D gene. Germline V CDR1 and CDR2: MNHEY, SVGAGI. Trimming took off 6 bases at V and 6 bases at J, with 15 bases between the two ends. The length of the CDR3 is 15 residues. Here the CDR3 DNA reads TGTGCCAGCAGGCCAGCCGGTTACTCTAATTCACCCCTCCACTTT. Translation: CASRPAGYSNSPLHF.

The V gene is TRBV11-2, the J gene TRBJ1-3, with 12 bases identical to TRBD1. Per germline, CDR1 SGHAT and CDR2 FQNNGV. V shed 1 base, J shed 5 bases, and the junction held 6 bases outside the gene matches. This CDR3 contains 17 residues. The CDR3 nucleotides are TGTGCCAGCAGCTTAGCCCAGGGACAGGGGGCTCGAAACACCATATATTTT. Its translation is CASSLAQGQGARNTIYF.

The V and J genes are TRBV7-2 and TRBJ1-5; D gene uncertain. From germline, CDR1 is SGHTA and CDR2 FQGNSA. V lost 1 base to trimming and J lost 2 bases, with 12 bases between them. CDR3 length: 16 residues. The CDR3 sequence is CASSLVGRNGNQPQHF. The CDR3 DNA sequence: TGTGCCAGCAGCTTAGTCGGCAGAAATGGCAATCAGCCCCAGCATTTT.